The rows below give T cell receptor beta chains drawn from one sample of a study of cytomegalovirus exposure and HLA in healthy donors. Data came from immunoSEQ multiplex PCR; TCRdb stores just in-frame clones and leaves some out. The profile covers 100,000 to 150,000 clones, with nearly 80% appearing a single time and roughly 6.1% taken by the ten largest. The sample comprised PBMCs. Receptors were obtained from a woman aged 40-49 years in good health and CMV-seronegative. The CDR3 runs from the conserved cysteine through the conserved F or W. D genes are given only for firm matches. A clone size is listed for some rows: how often the clone was seen (once, few, many), or a class if it is expanded.

CDR3 DNA	CDR3 protein	J gene	clone size	V gene	D gene
TGCGCCAGCAGCCAAGATCGGGGACAGGGATGGAATCAGCCCCAGCATTTT	CASSQDRGQGWNQPQHF	TRBJ1-5	NA	TRBV4-1	TRBD1
TGTGCCAGCTCCAGGGTCGCAGATACGCAGTATTTT	CASSRVADTQYF	TRBJ2-3	NA	TRBV9	NA
TGTGCCAGCAGCCCGACGGGACAGCCATACAATGAGCAGTTCTTC	CASSPTGQPYNEQFF	TRBJ2-1	NA	TRBV9	TRBD1
TGTGCCGGGTCCGACAGGGGAAGGAATAGCAATCAGCCCCAGCATTTT	CAGSDRGRNSNQPQHF	TRBJ1-5	once	TRBV28	TRBD1
TGCGCCAGCAGCCAAGATAGCGGGAGCTCCTACAATGAGCAGTTCTTC	CASSQDSGSSYNEQFF	TRBJ2-1	few	TRBV4-1	TRBD2
TGTGCCAGTAGTTATCTAACCCGAAGCAATCAGCCCCAGCATTTT	CASSYLTRSNQPQHF	TRBJ1-5	NA	TRBV19	NA
TGCGCCAGCAGCCCGAAAGCGGGCCTACCCTACAATGAGCAGTTCTTC	CASSPKAGLPYNEQFF	TRBJ2-1	NA	TRBV4-1	NA
TGTGCCAGCAGCGGGTCTGGCGAGCAGTACTTC	CASSGSGEQYF	TRBJ2-7	NA	TRBV28	NA
TGTGCCAGCAGTTCCTCCCGGGGGACCGGTGAAAAACTGTTTTTT	CASSSSRGTGEKLFF	TRBJ1-4	NA	TRBV28	NA
TGTGCCAGCAGTCTCTTAGCGGGAGTCACAGATACGCAGTATTTT	CASSLLAGVTDTQYF	TRBJ2-3	NA	TRBV6-6	TRBD2
TGTGCCAGTATTCCTCAGACAGCTCCGAAGGGTAAAGCTTTCTTT	CASIPQTAPKGKAFF	TRBJ1-1	NA	TRBV19	NA
TGCGCCAGCAGCCAAGATGTAGGGGGCTACGAGCAGTACTTC	CASSQDVGGYEQYF	TRBJ2-7	NA	TRBV4-1	NA
TGTGCCAGCAGCAAAGAACGGCGGGACAGGGGGTTAGGGGAGCAGTACTTC	CASSKERRDRGLGEQYF	TRBJ2-7	NA	TRBV21-1	NA
TGTGCCAGCAGCGCCCTAGGGACAGGGGGCGGTAATTCACCCCTCCACTTT	CASSALGTGGGNSPLHF	TRBJ1-6	few	TRBV4-2	TRBD1
TGTGCCAGCAGTTACTCGCGGGAATTCCACGAGCAGTACTTC	CASSYSREFHEQYF	TRBJ2-7	NA	TRBV6-5	NA
TGTGCCAGTAGTATCCAGCGGGGGTACAATGAGCAGTTCTTC	CASSIQRGYNEQFF	TRBJ2-1	NA	TRBV19	TRBD2
TGTGCCAGCACCCCGGTGCGGGAGGGGAATGAGCAGTTCTTC	CASTPVREGNEQFF	TRBJ2-1	NA	TRBV28	TRBD2
TGTGCCAGCAGTGCCACACCAAATAGCAATCAGCCCCAGCATTTT	CASSATPNSNQPQHF	TRBJ1-5	NA	TRBV21-1	NA
TGTGCCAGCAGCTTAGGGGGAGCGGGAGGGCATGAGCAGTTCTTC	CASSLGGAGGHEQFF	TRBJ2-1	NA	TRBV7-9	TRBD2
TGTGCCAGCAGTTTTCCCCAAGAATGGACTAGCGGTTCTTGGGAGCAGTTCTTC	CASSFPQEWTSGSWEQFF	TRBJ2-1	NA	TRBV28	TRBD2
TGTGCCAGCAGCTTATCAGTGGAGGAGACCCAGTACTTC	CASSLSVEETQYF	TRBJ2-5	NA	TRBV7-3	NA
TGTGCCGCGATGGCACCGGGACAGGGAAGGCCTAACTATGGCTACACCTTC	CAAMAPGQGRPNYGYTF	TRBJ1-2	NA	TRBV28	TRBD1
TGTGCCAGCAGCTTACGGGAGGCAGATACGCAGTATTTT	CASSLREADTQYF	TRBJ2-3	few	TRBV7-3	TRBD2
TGTGCCAGCAGTCCCCTAGGACTAGCGAACGAGCAGTACTTC	CASSPLGLANEQYF	TRBJ2-7	NA	TRBV9	TRBD2
TGTGCCAGCAGGCCGGACTTGGGGCAAGAGACCCAGTACTTC	CASRPDLGQETQYF	TRBJ2-5	NA	TRBV7-9	NA
TGTGCCAGCAGCGTAGGGGGCGCCACTGAAGCTTTCTTT	CASSVGGATEAFF	TRBJ1-1	NA	TRBV9	NA
TGTGCCAGCAGCACGTACAGGGGGCAAAAGGCTGAAGCTTTCTTT	CASSTYRGQKAEAFF	TRBJ1-1	few	TRBV7-9	TRBD1
TGTGCCAGCAGCCAAGGGAGGGTCTCCGGAAACACCATATATTTT	CASSQGRVSGNTIYF	TRBJ1-3	NA	TRBV4-2	NA
TGTGCCATCAGTGTGGGCGAAGGGGCTCCCACAGATACGCAGTATTTT	CAISVGEGAPTDTQYF	TRBJ2-3	few	TRBV10-3	NA
TGTGCCAGCAGCCAAGATGGCCCCCAATCTAGCTCCTACGAGCAGTACTTC	CASSQDGPQSSSYEQYF	TRBJ2-7	few	TRBV4-2	NA
TGTGCCAGCACCCGGACAGGGACCGAAGCTTTCTTT	CASTRTGTEAFF	TRBJ1-1	few	TRBV6-5	TRBD1
TGTGCCAGCAGGGGACAGGGTAAGAACGAGCAGTACTTC	CASRGQGKNEQYF	TRBJ2-7	few	TRBV6-6	TRBD1
TGTGCCAGCAGTCGGCCGGGACAGGGGCATTACGAGCAGTACTTC	CASSRPGQGHYEQYF	TRBJ2-7	NA	TRBV6-5	TRBD1
TGTGCCAGCTGCCCGACTAGCGGGAGCCCAGATACGCAGTATTTT	CASCPTSGSPDTQYF	TRBJ2-3	NA	TRBV6-5	TRBD2
TGCGCCAGCAGCCAAGATCTCCCACTAGCGATAACCTACAATGAGCAGTTCTTC	CASSQDLPLAITYNEQFF	TRBJ2-1	NA	TRBV4-1	TRBD2
TGTGCCAGCCATGAATCCACAGGGATTGTTCAGCCCCAGCATTTT	CASHESTGIVQPQHF	TRBJ1-5	NA	TRBV25-1	NA
TGTGCCAGCAGCTTAGTTGTCGCCGGGGAGCTGTTTTTT	CASSLVVAGELFF	TRBJ2-2	NA	TRBV11-3	NA
TGCGCCAGCAGCCAGACCCCGTTCTTTTTTCCGGGAAGGGTGACAGATACGCAGTATTTT	CASSQTPFFFPGRVTDTQYF	TRBJ2-3	NA	TRBV4-3	NA
TGTGCCAGCAGCTTAGCGCGGGGGGGGCGTAGTGAGCAGTTCTTC	CASSLARGGRSEQFF	TRBJ2-1	few	TRBV7-6	TRBD2
TGTGCCAGCAGTCCTCTCCGGGACACCCTGAACACCGGGGAGCTGTTTTTT	CASSPLRDTLNTGELFF	TRBJ2-2	few	TRBV28	NA
TGCGCCAGCAGCTTGGTAGACACTGAAGCTTTCTTT	CASSLVDTEAFF	TRBJ1-1	NA	TRBV5-1	NA
TGTGCCAGCAGAGGACTGACGAGCAATCAGCCCCAGCATTTT	CASRGLTSNQPQHF	TRBJ1-5	NA	TRBV6-1	NA
TGTGCCAGCAGCCTGGGACTAGGGTACAATGAGCAGTTCTTC	CASSLGLGYNEQFF	TRBJ2-1	NA	TRBV7-2	TRBD2
TGTGCCAGCAGCGTTGGACTAGCGGGAGGCACAGATACGCAGTATTTT	CASSVGLAGGTDTQYF	TRBJ2-3	NA	TRBV11-1	TRBD2
TGTGCCAGCAGCTTAGCCCCGGTTTCGGATGGCTACACCTTC	CASSLAPVSDGYTF	TRBJ1-2	NA	TRBV7-9	NA
TGTGCCAGCAGCCCTGGAGGACCCTCCTACAATGAGCAGTTCTTC	CASSPGGPSYNEQFF	TRBJ2-1	NA	TRBV11-3	NA
TGTGCCAGCAGTTACTCCGGGACCCAGTACTTC	CASSYSGTQYF	TRBJ2-5	NA	TRBV6-5	NA
TGTGCCAGCAGCCTAAGGGGGGGGTTGAACACTGAAGCTTTCTTT	CASSLRGGLNTEAFF	TRBJ1-1	NA	TRBV28	NA
TGCGCCAGCAGCTTGGTAGCTAGCGGATACAATGAGCAGTTCTTC	CASSLVASGYNEQFF	TRBJ2-1	NA	TRBV5-1	TRBD2
TGTGCCAGCAGCTTGACAGGATTGGGGAATGGCTACACCTTC	CASSLTGLGNGYTF	TRBJ1-2	once	TRBV5-6	NA